This T cell receptor (beta chain) appears in the sequencing data of a study of blood T cell repertoires in COVID-19. Overall study: T cells, B-cell-depleted T cells, or PBMCs supplied cDNA or gDNA.

The CDR3 sequence is 19 residues long. Germline trimming cut 1 base from V and 0 bases from J; bases unmatched to any gene: 10. Germline V CDR1 and CDR2: SGHDT, YYEEEE. Some clones are missing from TCRdb's copy, which holds only in-frame ones; the method was immunoSEQ multiplex PCR. This table holds tens of thousands of clones, approximately 81% found once. This TCR was recovered from a man of 80 years or more with active or convalescent COVID-19. Material: peripheral blood. V is TRBV5-6 and J is TRBJ2-6, with TRBD1 matching over 7 bases. The CDR3 coding sequence is TGTGCCAGCAGCTTGTTGGGACAGACCACCCGCTCTGGGGCCAACGTCCTGACTTTC. Its protein is CASSLLGQTTRSGANVLTF.